What follows are 8 T cell receptor beta chains derived from one specimen sequenced in a study of T cells after yellow fever vaccination. TCRdb passed the 5' RACE reads through MiXCR, listing each CDR3 protein once. Among some 300,000 distinct CDR3 sequences listed, roughly 3.5% were seen once. The material was PBMCs, obtained on the day of the yellow fever booster vaccination. These receptors were collected from a man aged 18 to 29 who received the YFV17D yellow fever vaccine.

This clonotype was observed many times. The genes are TRBV3-1 and TRBJ2-1; D is unclear. The CDR3 spans 15 residues. The V end was cut by 3 bases, the J end by 4 bases, with 13 bases between. CDR1 LGHDT and CDR2 YNNKEL come from the germline V gene (reference sequence). The CDR3 loop reads CASSHFFSVYNEQFF. The CDR3 DNA reads TGTGCCAGCAGCCATTTCTTTTCTGTTTACAATGAGCAGTTCTTC.

This clonotype was counted many times. The chain combines TRBV7-9 with TRBJ2-2; D remains ambiguous. V was shortened by 2 bases and J by 4 bases, with 5 bases between the two germline ends. The germline gives CDR1 SEHNR, CDR2 FQNEAQ (reference sequence). The CDR3 loop spans 13 amino acids. Written as DNA, the CDR3 is TGTGCCAGCAGCTTATCAGTCACCGGGGAGCTGTTTTTT. It translates to CASSLSVTGELFF.

The table lists this clonotype with many counts. This sequence joins TRBV29-1 and TRBJ2-7; D remains ambiguous. V lost 5 bases and J 7 bases, leaving 15 bases between the germline ends. CDR1 and CDR2 (germline): SQVTM, ANQGSEA. The length of the CDR3 is 12 residues. Here the CDR3 reads CSVMADTREQYV. CDR3 in DNA: TGCAGCGTTATGGCAGATACGCGTGAGCAGTACGTC.

The table lists this clonotype with a few counts. V is TRBV4-3 and J is TRBJ1-2, with D tentatively TRBD1 (5 bases). CDR3 length equals 13 residues. Trimming stripped 3 bases from V and 6 bases from J, with 11 bases between. Germline V gene sequence: CDR1 LGHNA, CDR2 YSLEER. CDR3 nucleotide sequence: TGCGCCAGCAGCCACGGGACTTGGGATGGCTACACCTTC. Translation gives CASSHGTWDGYTF.

The chain carries TRBV5-6 and TRBJ2-7; a possible D gene is TRBD2 (5 bases). The CDR3 has 13 residues. V lost 4 bases, J lost 0 bases, and 8 bases lay in between. Per the germline V gene, CDR1 is SGHDT and CDR2 is YYEEEE. The CDR3 spells CASSAGSSYEQYV. The DNA for the CDR3 is TGTGCCAGCAGCGCGGGTAGCTCCTACGAGCAGTACGTC.

The CDR3 spells CATSDPWTEKAFF. The CDR3 DNA sequence: TGTGCCACCAGTGACCCCTGGACGGAAAAAGCTTTCTTT. This rearrangement joins TRBV24-1 to TRBJ1-1; D unresolved. Trimming removed 4 bases from V and 9 bases from J, with 14 bases in between. CDR1 and CDR2 (germline): KGHDR, SFDVKD. This CDR3 is built from 13 residues.

This clonotype has at least ten counts. The CDR3 region has the DNA TGTGCCAGCAGCTTAGGCCCGACAGGGGGCCGCGAGACCCAGTACTTC. It is translated as CASSLGPTGGRETQYF. This sequence joins TRBV7-7 and TRBJ2-5; 10 bases are a match to TRBD1. Germline CDR1 SSHAT, CDR2 FNYEAQ (reference sequence). The ends lost 1 base at V and 5 bases at J; junction bases unmatched: 7. The CDR3 length is 16 residues.

This clonotype was counted at least ten times. The J gene is TRBJ1-1, the V gene TRBV7-9; 7 nucleotides align to TRBD1. Unmatched junction bases numbered 4, after V lost 3 bases and J lost 6 bases. The CDR3 is made up of 13 amino acids. Germline-derived CDR1 and CDR2 are SEHNR and FQNEAQ (reference sequence). The CDR3 sequence: CASSFTQGAEAFF. The CDR3 DNA reads as TGTGCCAGCAGCTTTACCCAGGGGGCTGAAGCTTTCTTT.